A selection of T cell receptor beta chains follows, all from one sample in a study of shared clonotypes between healthy human individuals. The assay was immunoSEQ multiplex PCR, and TCRdb's table has in-frame clones only and misses some. The sample lists some 1,100,000 clones; 75% to 80% were seen once. Sample: memory CD4+ T cells from PBMCs. These receptor sequences come from a man aged 18 to 30 in good health. Some clones in this sample may be carry-over from other donors' samples. Both conserved end residues are part of each CDR3. Fields, in order: D gene, clone size, J gene, V gene, CDR3 protein, CDR3 DNA. D genes are given only for firm matches. Not all rows give a size; the values are once, few, many and, for expanded clones, a class.

D: NA
size: few
J: TRBJ2-1
V: TRBV28
CDR3: CASSFLGVSSYNEQFF
DNA: TGTGCCAGCAGTTTTTTAGGGGTTAGCTCCTACAATGAGCAGTTCTTC

D: NA
size: NA
J: TRBJ2-2
V: TRBV7-3
CDR3: CASSPTLGTGELFF
DNA: TGTGCCAGCAGCCCAACCCTTGGCACCGGGGAGCTGTTTTTT

D: TRBD1
size: NA
J: TRBJ1-1
V: TRBV29-1
CDR3: CSMRQGASTEAFF
DNA: TGCAGCATGAGACAGGGGGCGAGCACTGAAGCTTTCTTT

D: NA
size: NA
J: TRBJ2-5
V: TRBV9
CDR3: CASSPDSRRETQYF
DNA: TGTGCCAGCAGCCCCGACTCGCGCCGGGAGACCCAGTACTTC

D: NA
size: NA
J: TRBJ2-5
V: TRBV14
CDR3: CASSPLGGRETQYF
DNA: TGTGCCAGCAGCCCCCTTGGAGGGCGCGAGACCCAGTACTTC

D: TRBD2
size: NA
J: TRBJ2-7
V: TRBV6-5
CDR3: CASSYPGLAGYEQYF
DNA: TGTGCCAGCAGTTATCCGGGACTAGCGGGTTACGAGCAGTACTTC

D: NA
size: few
J: TRBJ2-5
V: TRBV4-3
CDR3: CASSQRLSETQYF
DNA: TGCGCCAGCAGCCAAAGGTTGTCAGAGACCCAGTACTTC

D: NA
size: NA
J: TRBJ1-4
V: TRBV28
CDR3: CATQTGGGEKLFF
DNA: TGTGCCACCCAGACAGGAGGAGGTGAAAAACTGTTTTTT

D: NA
size: NA
J: TRBJ2-1
V: TRBV5-6
CDR3: CASSLVVLSSYNEQFF
DNA: TGTGCCAGCAGCTTGGTGGTGTTGAGCTCCTACAATGAGCAGTTCTTC

D: NA
size: NA
J: TRBJ2-4
V: TRBV28
CDR3: CASSTGTWNIQYF
DNA: TGTGCCAGCAGCACCGGGACATGGAACATTCAGTACTTC

D: NA
size: few
J: TRBJ1-1
V: TRBV5-4
CDR3: CASSLYRNTEAFF
DNA: TGTGCCAGCAGCTTGTACAGGAACACTGAAGCTTTCTTT

D: NA
size: few
J: TRBJ1-4
V: TRBV28
CDR3: CASSLFRRASNEKLFF
DNA: TGTGCCAGCAGTTTATTCCGCAGGGCATCTAATGAAAAACTGTTTTTT

D: TRBD2
size: once
J: TRBJ2-1
V: TRBV5-1
CDR3: CASSRTSGSNGEQFF
DNA: TGCGCCAGCAGCCGTACTAGCGGGAGTAACGGTGAGCAGTTCTTC

D: NA
size: NA
J: TRBJ1-1
V: TRBV5-1
CDR3: CASSPTGHSEAFF
DNA: TGCGCCAGCAGCCCGACGGGACATTCTGAAGCTTTCTTT

D: TRBD2
size: few
J: TRBJ2-5
V: TRBV18
CDR3: CASSRTSGSKTQYF
DNA: TGTGCCAGCTCGCGGACTAGCGGGAGCAAGACCCAGTACTTC

D: NA
size: NA
J: TRBJ2-7
V: TRBV7-9
CDR3: CASSPGLPYEQYF
DNA: TGTGCCAGCAGCCCCGGACTCCCCTACGAGCAGTACTTC

D: NA
size: NA
J: TRBJ1-2
V: TRBV5-1
CDR3: CASSPGTNYGYTF
DNA: TGCGCCAGCAGCCCAGGGACTAACTATGGCTACACCTTC

D: TRBD1
size: NA
J: TRBJ2-7
V: TRBV7-9
CDR3: CASSTTMGQGKTYEQYF
DNA: TGTGCCAGCAGCACAACAATGGGACAGGGGAAGACCTACGAGCAGTACTTC

D: NA
size: NA
J: TRBJ1-1
V: TRBV7-9
CDR3: CASSPYGVNTEAFF
DNA: TGTGCCAGCAGCCCCTACGGGGTGAACACTGAAGCTTTCTTT

D: NA
size: NA
J: TRBJ1-1
V: TRBV28
CDR3: CASSLSGGITEAFF
DNA: TGTGCCAGCAGTTTAAGCGGGGGGATCACTGAAGCTTTCTTT

D: TRBD1
size: NA
J: TRBJ1-1
V: TRBV2
CDR3: CASSARGRNTEAFF
DNA: TGTGCCAGCAGTGCCAGGGGGAGAAACACTGAAGCTTTCTTT

D: NA
size: NA
J: TRBJ1-1
V: TRBV28
CDR3: CASSLTQGRAEAFF
DNA: TGTGCCAGCAGTTTAACCCAGGGGAGGGCTGAAGCTTTCTTT

D: NA
size: NA
J: TRBJ1-1
V: TRBV7-2
CDR3: CASSLAGYLNTEAFF
DNA: TGTGCCAGCAGCTTGGCTGGGTACCTGAACACTGAAGCTTTCTTT

D: TRBD1
size: NA
J: TRBJ1-5
V: TRBV18
CDR3: CASSPSTGVDQPQHF
DNA: TGTGCCAGCTCACCTTCGACAGGGGTCGATCAGCCCCAGCATTTT

D: NA
size: NA
J: TRBJ2-4
V: TRBV5-1
CDR3: CASSLARGGSNIQYF
DNA: TGCGCCAGCAGCTTGGCCCGGGGTGGCTCAAACATTCAGTACTTC